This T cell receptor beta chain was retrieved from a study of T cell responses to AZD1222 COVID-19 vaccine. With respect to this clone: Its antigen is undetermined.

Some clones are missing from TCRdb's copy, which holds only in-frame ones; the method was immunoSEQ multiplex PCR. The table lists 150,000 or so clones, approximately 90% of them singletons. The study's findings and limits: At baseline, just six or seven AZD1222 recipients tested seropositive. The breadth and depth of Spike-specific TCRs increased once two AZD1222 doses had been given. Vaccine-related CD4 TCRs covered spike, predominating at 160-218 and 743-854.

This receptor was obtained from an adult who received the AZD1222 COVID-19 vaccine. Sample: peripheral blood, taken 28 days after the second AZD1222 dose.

The CDR3 DNA reads as TGTGCCAGCAGCTCCCGGGACAGGGGCCACGAGCAGTACTTC. It encodes CASSSRDRGHEQYF. The J gene is TRBJ2-7, the V gene TRBV7-9; 10 nucleotides agree with TRBD1. CDR1 SEHNR and CDR2 FQNEAQ come from the germline V gene (reference sequence). This CDR3 region has 14 residues. J gave up 5 bases and V 4 bases, and 5 bases lay outside the gene matches. Full variable domain (remainder filled in from reference TRBV7-9 and TRBJ2-7): DTGVSQNPRHKITKRGQNVTFRCDPISEHNRLYWYRQTLGQGPEFLTYFQNEAQLEKSRLLSDRFSAERPKGSFSTLEIQRTEQGDSAMYLCASSSRDRGHEQYFGPGTRLTVT.